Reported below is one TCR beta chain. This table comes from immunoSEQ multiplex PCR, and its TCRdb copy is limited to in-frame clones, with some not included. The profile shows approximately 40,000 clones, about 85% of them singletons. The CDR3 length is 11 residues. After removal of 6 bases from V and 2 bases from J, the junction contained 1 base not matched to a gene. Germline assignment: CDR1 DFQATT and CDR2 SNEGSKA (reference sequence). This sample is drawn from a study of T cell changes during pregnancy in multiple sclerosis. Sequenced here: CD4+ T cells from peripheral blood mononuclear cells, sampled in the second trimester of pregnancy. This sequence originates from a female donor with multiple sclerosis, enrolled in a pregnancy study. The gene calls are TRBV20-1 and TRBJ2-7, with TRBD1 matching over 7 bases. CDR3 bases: TGCAGTGCGGGACAGCCCTACGAGCAGTACTTC. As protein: CSAGQPYEQYF.